Detailed here is one TCR beta chain. This clone was observed a few times. The clone's antigen remains unknown. One junction end does not reproduce the germline sequence, and a read error may be involved. Based on the germline V gene (reference sequence), the CDR1 and CDR2 sequences are SEHNR and FQNEAQ. The CDR3 runs 13 amino acids, cysteine and phenylalanine included. Of all the DNA, just the CDR3 is kept, 39 bases in frame from base 1. The sample comes from a study of cytomegalovirus exposure and HLA in healthy donors (dated by TCRdb to between 2016 and 2019). Looking at the study overall: According to an earlier analysis of a few hundred of the donors, some 180 million T cells yielded 117 million unique TCR beta sequences and about 280 Gb of sequence data. In an earlier analysis of more than 550 of the donors, high-throughput TCR beta sequencing was used to judge whether each TCR beta V gene segment behaved as functional or pseudogenic. Typing coverage differed by locus: A, B, C, DRB1 and DQB1 were typed in about 629-640 donors, DQA1 in around 500, DPA1 in 600 to 610, and DPB1 in just under 480. The T cell repertoires of 666 subjects were profiled by immunosequencing and related to cytomegalovirus serostatus. To predict cytomegalovirus infection status, the study combined high-throughput TCR immunosequencing, statistical association of individual TCRs with disease status, and machine learning. Around 300 gigabases of sequencing data and 80 million or so unique TCR sequences were included in an early release covering about 620 HLA-typed donors. Genome-wide SNP genotypes for about 60% of the roughly 670 donors were used in a later genetic analysis, which treated that subset as a discovery cohort. Donor age, sex, ethnicity and CMV serostatus were compiled together with the repertoire data. Along with the roughly 670-subject first cohort, a separate validation cohort of over a hundred different subjects was used. Of the 398 genotyped donors, around 81% fell in the genetic ancestry cluster associated with self-reported Caucasian donors. The aim of the study was to test whether cataloging public T cell receptors could identify signatures of past pathogen exposure. HLA typing covered class I and class II loci at four-digit resolution. All discovery cohort repertoires had been generated on a single sequencing platform. Among 300 to 500 genotyped donors of the cohort, an average of approximately 200,000 unique TCR beta nucleotide sequences was sequenced per donor, of which approximately 19% were non-productive. Rather than drawing on any new phenotypic data, the later analysis identified candidate immune exposures from TCR beta sequences and the way those sequences occurred across donors. To study patterns of TCR occurrence, a later analysis re-analyzed previously published TCR beta repertoires from around 660 donors and added high-resolution HLA genotyping. Four to six DR-DQ haplotypes were handled as single units for association and clustering, since linkage in the cohort was strong. General findings and caveats noted by the study authors: Linkage disequilibrium might explain the correlated functional status among segregating V segments, but an unknown experimental factor could not be excluded. A cluster of highly shared sequence variants was judged likely to represent a technical artifact of the sequencing pipeline. In a later analysis, most CMV-associated TCR beta chains were found to appear HLA-restricted, with HLA associations seemingly driven largely by CMV exposure. In a later analysis, TCR association rates were found to vary across HLA loci, with the most associated TCRs seen for DRB1 alleles and the fewest for HLA-C alleles. In a later analysis, HLA-associated TCR beta chains showed more clonal expansion and lower generation probabilities than non-associated chains that were equally common. In a later genetic analysis, a missense DCLRE1C variant was associated with V-gene and J-gene trimming of TCR beta chains, and the association was replicated in an independent cohort. In this cohort, only TCR beta chains were sequenced, and detectable features were limited by the absence of alpha or paired-chain data. The earlier analysis of 587 of the donors excluded 15 to 20 rarely observed V segments, including chromosome 9 orphons, because counts were too low. Several of the top co-occurrence clusters appeared to be linked to parvovirus B19, influenza, CMV and Epstein-Barr virus, according to a later analysis. In an earlier analysis of about 600 of the donors, most TCR beta V segments appeared in productive rearrangements about 90% or about 30% of the time, broadly matching IMGT annotations. Some IMGT-functional V segments, including TRBV6-2 and TRBV6-3, could not be distinguished by the 87-base-pair reads and were therefore excluded. Roughly uniform sequencing depth across donors was assumed in presence/absence analyses, although this assumption may not hold. When HLA alleles, especially DR and DQ, strongly co-occurred, TCR associations were difficult to assign to individual alleles. Most TCR sequences were observed very rarely across donors, whereas some public TCRs were present in many individuals. According to the authors, the approach could potentially be generalized to other disease states and immunological phenotypes. A few of the identified cytomegalovirus-associated TCR beta chains were confirmed in vitro to be specific for cytomegalovirus antigens. The study listed approximately 150 TCR beta chains as associated with cytomegalovirus. The classifier was reported to diagnose cytomegalovirus status with high specificity and sensitivity in both the original cohort and the validation cohort. In a later genetic analysis, fewer N-insertions in productive TCRs were reported among donors in an Asian-associated ancestry cluster than the approximately 710-donor mean. A further reported finding was that TCR beta sequences accurately predicted the HLA-A and HLA-B alleles for most subjects in the first cohort. HLA typing was unavailable for some donors at each locus, so association tests used only the typed subset. A later analysis associated about 17,000 TCR beta sequences with specific HLA alleles at a false discovery rate of 0.05. CMV serostatus was the only immune exposure information available for the cohort.

The cohort consisted of 600 or so healthy bone marrow donors. At the time of sampling, every cohort member was nominally healthy, though immune exposures that went unrecorded were likely present. The donor was CMV seropositive and belonged to the group of more than 250 seropositive cohort members. Every donor gave a peripheral blood sample, and the peripheral blood mononuclear cells from that sample were used for TCR beta sequencing. Genomic DNA was extracted from the blood cell samples with the Qiagen DNeasy Blood Extraction Kit. Receptors were amplified or captured by the immunoSEQ multiplex PCR assay. A mixture of 60 forward primers for TCR Vbeta segments and 13 reverse primers for TCR Jbeta segments was used in the multiplex PCR. A multiplex PCR assay on genomic DNA amplified the CDR3 region of rearranged TCR beta genes. Amplified TCR beta libraries were sequenced as 87-base-pair reads on the Illumina HiSeq System. The published analysis was carried out like this. In a later analysis, some 80 million unique TCR beta chains were counted across the approximately 620 repertoires, and approximately 11 million of these chains were shared by at least two donors. A nearest-neighbor algorithm error-corrected the raw reads and collapsed the reads into unique sequences, merging closely related sequences to remove PCR and sequencing errors. Alignment of CDR3 sequences to IMGT reference sequences was used to assign V, D and J gene segments. For a sequence to be retained, at least a six-nucleotide match to both a V gene segment and a J gene segment was required. A rearrangement was called productive if the CDR3 had no stop codons and remained in frame with V and J, and every other rearrangement was called non-productive. Following IMGT convention, CDR3 was defined as the stretch from the second conserved V-encoded cysteine up to the conserved J-encoded phenylalanine. The earlier analysis of 587 of the donors excluded any sequence lacking an unambiguous match to a single V gene segment. An earlier analysis of several hundred of the donors classified V segments as functional when productive rearrangements were above 56.7% and as segregating when the standard deviation between donors was above 5%. A statistical classification framework was built to diagnose cytomegalovirus status from the catalog of TCR beta chain sequences. A later analysis assigned V and J genes by comparing TCR nucleotide sequences with IMGT/GENE-DB human TR gene sequences. A later analysis assigned CDR3 sequences and most-parsimonious VDJ recombination scenarios with the TCRdist pipeline. In a later analysis, every TCR beta chain was defined by the combination of its CDR3 amino acid sequence and its V-gene family, and reads without a unique V-gene family were dropped. In a later analysis, 500 to 700 highly shared, low-generation-probability nucleotide sequences were removed to address suspected cross-contamination and a sequencing artifact. In a later analysis, a clonal expansion index for each public chain was calculated from normalized within-repertoire ranks of inferred template counts. In a later analysis, generation probabilities were computed using a VDJ recombination model fitted to out-of-frame rearrangements, and the results were checked against IGoR. Hypergeometric tests were used in a later analysis to score TCR-TCR, TCR-HLA and TCR-CMV co-occurrence, with a repertoire-size bias correction applied to the TCR pairs. A later analysis estimated false discovery rates by permuting HLA or CMV assignments 20 times. In a later analysis, co-occurring TCRs were grouped using DBSCAN, with TCRdist sequence similarity added in when clustering inside HLA-allele-positive subsets. Co-occurrence clustering excluded repertoires with fewer than 30,000 or more than 120,000 public chains, plus five with anomalous nucleotide sharing. In TCRdb, the immuneACCESS table is reduced to in-frame sequences with V and J assigned. These tables do not hold every clone; where another copy was compared, an unresolved V gene accounts for under half, and the others remain unexplained. D and trimming were read from the DNA, whereas the V and J calls and clone size are those reported in that table. The sample table contains about 190,000 clones; only one count was recorded for roughly four fifths of them. Roughly 2.8% of the sample is held by the ten biggest clonotypes.

The receptor chain draws on TRBV7-9 and TRBJ2-5; 8 bases in the middle match TRBD1. The TCR originated in a woman aged 25 to 39 in good health and CMV-seropositive. Sequencing was done on a sample of PBMCs. The nucleotide sequence reads TGTGCCAGCAGTTTAGGACAGGGCGAGACCCAGTACTTC. The translation is CASSLGQGETQYF. Full variable domain (CDR3 extended with the reference TRBV7-9 and TRBJ2-5 proteins): DTGVSQNPRHKITKRGQNVTFRCDPISEHNRLYWYRQTLGQGPEFLTYFQNEAQLEKSRLLSDRFSAERPKGSFSTLEIQRTEQGDSAMYLCASSLGQGETQYFGPGTRLLVL.